This T cell receptor (beta chain) was documented in a study of T cells after yellow fever vaccination. Findings and caveats of the study: A large majority of primary-vaccination clones showed up again after the booster (approximately 95% CD4, around 90% CD8). FACS-sorted repertoires could harbor abundant contaminating bulk-population clonotypes. Although the secondary response was weaker, it peaked faster, at day 5 versus 15.

This CDR3 comprises 15 residues. With 3 bases clipped from V and 2 bases from J, the junction kept 4 bases outside the gene matches. In germline, CDR1 is SGDLS, CDR2 YYNGEE. Notes on this clonotype: Its matching antigen is unknown.

They built TCR cDNA with 5'RACE template switching, a step that put in a universal primer site and UMIs. TCRdb called the 5' RACE reads again in MiXCR, with one record for every CDR3 protein. The data show hundreds of thousands of distinct CDR3 sequences, roughly 13% seen once. The chain carries TRBV9 and TRBJ2-7, with 11 bases matching TRBD2. This receptor was obtained from a man aged 30 to 39 who received the YFV17D yellow fever vaccine. The sequencing here drew on PBMCs, taken on the day of the yellow fever booster vaccination. The CDR3 reads CASSEGTSGTYEQYF. In nucleotides, the CDR3 is TGTGCCAGCAGCGAGGGGACTAGCGGAACCTACGAGCAGTACTTC.